What follows are 16 T cell receptor beta chains derived from one specimen sequenced in a study of cytomegalovirus exposure and HLA in healthy donors. Amplification used 60 Vbeta primers and 13 Jbeta primers. Repertoires were generated with immunoSEQ multiplex PCR, while TCRdb's copy carries only in-frame clones and drops some. The table has over 100,000 clones, around 84% seen once. Sequences were obtained from PBMCs. The receptors come from a woman between 25 and 40 years old in good health and CMV-seropositive.

The chain recombines TRBV30 with TRBJ2-7; TRBD1 is a possible D gene (5 bases). The CDR3 contains 14 residues. V dropped 1 base and J dropped 0 bases, with 10 bases sitting between them. The germline CDR1 and CDR2 sequences are GTSNPN and SVGIG (reference sequence). The CDR3 protein is CAWSATAVSYEQYF. The CDR3 bases are TGTGCCTGGAGTGCGACAGCCGTCTCCTACGAGCAGTACTTC.

This clone was seen only once. The chain has TRBV2 and TRBJ1-2; 9 bases are a match to TRBD1. CDR1 SNHLY and CDR2 FYNNEI come from the germline V gene. The V gene end was trimmed by 8 bases and the J gene end by 5 bases; junction bases not matched to a gene: 12. This CDR3 spans 15 amino acids. The CDR3 DNA sequence: TGTGCCAGCCGTACCTCCGGGACAGGGACTTATGGCTACACCTTC. Translating it yields CASRTSGTGTYGYTF.

This clone has just a few counts. The chain has TRBV6-1 and TRBJ2-2, with D tentatively TRBD2 (6 bases). There are 15 residues in the CDR3. Germline lookup yields CDR1 MNHNS and CDR2 SASEGT. Deletions cut 6 bases from V and 2 bases from J, with 13 bases between. CDR3 bases: TGTGCCAGCAGCGGGACTTTCCGAAACACCGGGGAGCTGTTTTTT. Residues: CASSGTFRNTGELFF.

The gene calls are TRBV7-9 and TRBJ1-4; 7 bases fit TRBD1. Looked up from germline, CDR1 is SEHNR and CDR2 is FQNEAQ (reference sequence). The CDR3 sequence is 16 residues long. V trimming: 5 bases; J trimming: 3 bases; junction bases outside the gene matches: 9. This chain's CDR3 is CASSPSAGQPNEKLFF. CDR3 nucleotides: TGTGCCAGCAGCCCAAGCGCGGGACAGCCTAATGAAAAACTGTTTTTT.

The chain is built from TRBV7-2 and TRBJ2-3; D call uncertain. This CDR3 is 15 amino acids long. The V and J ends lost 1 base and 2 bases respectively, with 10 bases between them. From germline, CDR1 is SGHTA and CDR2 FQGNSA. This CDR3 is CASSLEVQTTDTQYF. The CDR3 bases are TGTGCCAGCAGCTTAGAGGTACAGACCACAGATACGCAGTATTTT.

J is TRBJ1-2 and V is TRBV6-1; perhaps TRBD1 as D (5 bases). Germline V gene sequence: CDR1 MNHNS, CDR2 SASEGT. There are 12 residues in the CDR3. Between the trimmed V and J ends, which lost 6 bases and 3 bases, there was a span of 8 bases. The CDR3 DNA follows: TGTGCCAGCAGGACAGTCGACTATGGCTACACCTTC. Translation: CASRTVDYGYTF.

This clone has only a few counts. V gene TRBV5-6 combines with J gene TRBJ2-1; D might be TRBD2 (5 bases). Germline V gene lookup returns CDR1 SGHDT and CDR2 YYEEEE. V was trimmed by 4 bases and J by 2 bases, leaving 16 bases between them. The CDR3 is 16 amino acids. In nucleotides, the CDR3 is TGTGCCAGCAGCCCCCGGGGTGATGGCCCCTACAATGAGCAGTTCTTC. It is translated as CASSPRGDGPYNEQFF.

This chain links TRBV4-2 with TRBJ1-1, with 7 bases lining up with TRBD1. There are 15 residues in the CDR3. After removal of 3 bases from V and 1 base from J, the junction contained 5 bases not matched to a gene. Per the germline V gene, CDR1 is LGHNA and CDR2 is YNFKEQ. The chain's CDR3 is CASSHDRASNTEAFF. CDR3 bases: TGTGCCAGCAGCCATGACAGGGCTTCGAACACTGAAGCTTTCTTT.

This clone was counted only a few times. The chain combines TRBV4-1 with TRBJ1-1; TRBD1 matches 7 bases. The V gene's germline CDR1 is MGHRA and CDR2 YSYEKL. The CDR3 spans 18 residues. Germline trimming cut 6 bases from V and 1 base from J; bases unmatched to any gene: 17. The CDR3 is CASRNSGGKGRQNTEAFF. Here the CDR3 DNA reads TGCGCCAGCAGGAACTCAGGGGGGAAGGGACGTCAGAACACTGAAGCTTTCTTT.

The rearrangement uses TRBV5-5 and TRBJ2-3; D may be TRBD1 (5 bases). Germline lookup yields CDR1 SGHKS and CDR2 YYEKEE (reference sequence). The CDR3 covers 16 residues. V was pared by 1 base and J by 4 bases, with 16 bases between. The CDR3 DNA follows: TGTGCCAGCAGCTTGTTTCGGACAAGCCTCGCAGATACGCAGTATTTT. Translating gives CASSLFRTSLADTQYF.

The gene calls are TRBV11-2 and TRBJ1-1; possible D gene TRBD1, 5 bases. Germline V gene data show CDR1 as SGHAT and CDR2 as FQNNGV. The ends were cut back, 1 base at V and 10 bases at J, with 10 bases in the middle. The CDR3 runs 12 residues. The DNA of the CDR3 is TGTGCCAGCAGCTTAGCCCAGGGTCGAGCTTTCTTT. The encoded protein is CASSLAQGRAFF.

The chain has TRBV5-4 and TRBJ2-5; TRBD1 matches 10 bases. Per the germline V gene, CDR1 is SGHNT and CDR2 is YYREEE (reference sequence). The ends lost 0 bases at V and 3 bases at J; junction bases unmatched: 5. The CDR3 consists of 16 residues. CDR3 sequence: CASSLDLGTGEETQYF. CDR3 bases: TGTGCCAGCAGCTTGGACCTGGGGACAGGGGAAGAGACCCAGTACTTC.

The CDR3 spells CASRRDSEGNEQFF. Written as DNA, the CDR3 is TGCGCCAGCAGGAGGGACTCCGAAGGCAATGAGCAGTTCTTC. This chain uses TRBV5-1 with TRBJ2-1; possibly TRBD2 for D (6 bases). The CDR3 is made up of 14 amino acids. V was shortened by 5 bases and J by 6 bases, with 15 bases between the two germline ends. Per the germline V gene, CDR1 is SGHRS and CDR2 is YFSETQ. The full variable domain, in which reference TRBV5-1 and TRBJ2-1 provide the parts outside the CDR3, is KAGVTQTPRYLIKTRGQQVTLSCSPISGHRSVSWYQQTPGQGLQFLFEYFSETQRNKGNFPGRFSGRQFSNSRSEMNVSTLELGDSALYLCASRRDSEGNEQFFGPGTRLTVL.

At least ten counts were recorded for this clone. The chain is built from TRBV6-5 and TRBJ2-1; D may be TRBD2 (5 bases). The CDR3 is made up of 14 amino acids. The ends were cut back, 6 bases at V and 2 bases at J, with 11 bases in the middle. Germline V gives CDR1 MNHEY, CDR2 SVGAGI. The chain's CDR3 is CASRDFGAYNEQFF. CDR3 sequence (DNA): TGTGCCAGCAGGGACTTTGGGGCCTACAATGAGCAGTTCTTC.

At least ten counts were recorded for this clone. This rearrangement joins TRBV10-3 to TRBJ1-2, with a possible D match to TRBD1 (6 bases). The CDR3 is made up of 12 amino acids. Trimming shortened V by 8 bases and J by 6 bases, and 13 bases separated the two germline ends. Germline CDR1 and CDR2: ENHRY and SYGVKD. The CDR3 is CAIEGGMDGYTF. In nucleotides, the CDR3 is TGTGCCATCGAGGGGGGGATGGATGGCTACACCTTC.

This clone was seen only once. The chain carries TRBV11-3 and TRBJ2-5; 12 positions match TRBD2. With V trimmed by 1 base and J by 2 bases, 2 bases remained unmatched. The CDR3 is 16 residues long. CDR1 SGHNT and CDR2 YENEEA come from the germline V gene. DNA for the CDR3: TGTGCCAGCAGCTTAGGACTAGCGGGGGTTCAAGAGACCCAGTACTTC. Its translation: CASSLGLAGVQETQYF.